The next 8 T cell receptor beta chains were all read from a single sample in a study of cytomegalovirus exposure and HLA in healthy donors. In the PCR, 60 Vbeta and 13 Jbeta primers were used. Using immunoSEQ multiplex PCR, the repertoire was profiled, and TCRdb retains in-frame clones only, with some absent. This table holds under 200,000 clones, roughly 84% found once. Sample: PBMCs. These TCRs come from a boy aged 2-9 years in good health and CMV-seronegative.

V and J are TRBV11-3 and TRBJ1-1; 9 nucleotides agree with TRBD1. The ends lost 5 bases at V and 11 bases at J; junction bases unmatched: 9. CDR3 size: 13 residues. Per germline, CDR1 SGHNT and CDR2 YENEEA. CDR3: CASSRGTGSSAFF. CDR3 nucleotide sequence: TGTGCCAGCAGCCGGGGGACAGGGTCGTCGGCTTTCTTT.

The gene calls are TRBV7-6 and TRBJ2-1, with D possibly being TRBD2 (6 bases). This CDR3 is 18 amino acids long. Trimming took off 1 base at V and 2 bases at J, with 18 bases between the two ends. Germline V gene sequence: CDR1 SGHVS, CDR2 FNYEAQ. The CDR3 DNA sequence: TGTGCCAGCAGCTTAGTGGACCGGGGTAGCGGTACCTACAATGAGCAGTTCTTC. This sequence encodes CASSLVDRGSGTYNEQFF.

The DNA for the CDR3 is TGCGCCAGCAGCCCCTCCGTGGGACTCTACAATGAGCAGTTCTTC. Amino acid sequence: CASSPSVGLYNEQFF. The rearrangement uses TRBV5-1 and TRBJ2-1, with D possibly TRBD2 on 6 matching bases. CDR3 length equals 15 residues. V was cut by 4 bases and J by 3 bases, with 14 bases left in between. Germline CDR1 is SGHRS and CDR2 is YFSETQ. Complete variable domain (other parts from reference TRBV5-1 and TRBJ2-1): KAGVTQTPRYLIKTRGQQVTLSCSPISGHRSVSWYQQTPGQGLQFLFEYFSETQRNKGNFPGRFSGRQFSNSRSEMNVSTLELGDSALYLCASSPSVGLYNEQFFGPGTRLTVL.

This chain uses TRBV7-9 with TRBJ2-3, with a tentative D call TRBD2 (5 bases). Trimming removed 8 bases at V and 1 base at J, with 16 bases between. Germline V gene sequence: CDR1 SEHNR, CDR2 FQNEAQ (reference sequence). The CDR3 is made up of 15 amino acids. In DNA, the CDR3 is TGTGCCAGCGGTAGAGCGGTCTCTGGCACAGATACGCAGTATTTT. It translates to CASGRAVSGTDTQYF.

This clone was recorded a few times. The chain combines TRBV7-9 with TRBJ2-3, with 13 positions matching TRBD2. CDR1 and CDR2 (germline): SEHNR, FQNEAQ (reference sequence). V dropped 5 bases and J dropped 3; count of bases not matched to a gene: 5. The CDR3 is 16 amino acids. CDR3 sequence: CASSAGLAGVTDTQYF. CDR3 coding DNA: TGTGCCAGCAGCGCAGGACTAGCGGGAGTAACAGATACGCAGTATTTT. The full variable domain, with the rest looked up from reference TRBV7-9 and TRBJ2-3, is DTGVSQNPRHKITKRGQNVTFRCDPISEHNRLYWYRQTLGQGPEFLTYFQNEAQLEKSRLLSDRFSAERPKGSFSTLEIQRTEQGDSAMYLCASSAGLAGVTDTQYFGPGTRLTVL.

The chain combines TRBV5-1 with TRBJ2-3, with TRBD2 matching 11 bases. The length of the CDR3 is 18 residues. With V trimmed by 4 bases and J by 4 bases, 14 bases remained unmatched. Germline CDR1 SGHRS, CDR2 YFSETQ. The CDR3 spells CASSPRLAGLTPSDTQYF. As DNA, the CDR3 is TGCGCCAGCAGCCCTAGACTAGCGGGACTAACTCCGTCAGATACGCAGTATTTT.

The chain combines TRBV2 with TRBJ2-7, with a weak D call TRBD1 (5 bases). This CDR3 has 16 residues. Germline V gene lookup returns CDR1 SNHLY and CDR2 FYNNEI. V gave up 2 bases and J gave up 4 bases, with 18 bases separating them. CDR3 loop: CASSEYPGSSTYEQYF. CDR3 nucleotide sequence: TGTGCCAGCAGTGAATATCCAGGGTCCTCAACATACGAGCAGTACTTC.

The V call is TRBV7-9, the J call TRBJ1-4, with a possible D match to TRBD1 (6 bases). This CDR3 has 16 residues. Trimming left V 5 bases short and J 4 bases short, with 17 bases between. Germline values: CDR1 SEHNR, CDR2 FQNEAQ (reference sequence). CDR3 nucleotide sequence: TGTGCCAGCAGCCTCGGACAGATGGTATTTAATGAAAAACTGTTTTTT. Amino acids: CASSLGQMVFNEKLFF.